The sequence of this TCR beta chain was determined in a study of follicular helper T cells after annual influenza vaccination. Details on this clone: The antigen is unknown.

The CDR3 is 15 amino acids. The V end lost 2 bases, the J end lost 1 base, and 12 bases lay between the germline ends. Germline CDR1 LNHNV, CDR2 YYDKDF (reference sequence). Profiling relied on immunoSEQ multiplex PCR, and the TCRdb table lists in-frame clones only, not all of them. The sample carries under 15,000 clones, more than 65% recorded once. Specified time point: 2015-2016 season, pre-vaccination. Study observations and caveats: Most later recoveries of Day 7 ICOS+CD38+ clones were ICOS-CD38- cTfh.

V gene TRBV15 combines with J gene TRBJ2-7; TRBD1 might be the D (6 bases). The TCR sequence derives from an adult who received the influenza vaccine. Here the sequenced sample was CXCR5- memory CD4+ T cells sorted from blood, taken on the day of influenza vaccination. The CDR3 DNA reads TGTGCCACCAGCAGAACGGACAGCAGATCCTACGAGCAGTACTTC. Translating gives CATSRTDSRSYEQYF.